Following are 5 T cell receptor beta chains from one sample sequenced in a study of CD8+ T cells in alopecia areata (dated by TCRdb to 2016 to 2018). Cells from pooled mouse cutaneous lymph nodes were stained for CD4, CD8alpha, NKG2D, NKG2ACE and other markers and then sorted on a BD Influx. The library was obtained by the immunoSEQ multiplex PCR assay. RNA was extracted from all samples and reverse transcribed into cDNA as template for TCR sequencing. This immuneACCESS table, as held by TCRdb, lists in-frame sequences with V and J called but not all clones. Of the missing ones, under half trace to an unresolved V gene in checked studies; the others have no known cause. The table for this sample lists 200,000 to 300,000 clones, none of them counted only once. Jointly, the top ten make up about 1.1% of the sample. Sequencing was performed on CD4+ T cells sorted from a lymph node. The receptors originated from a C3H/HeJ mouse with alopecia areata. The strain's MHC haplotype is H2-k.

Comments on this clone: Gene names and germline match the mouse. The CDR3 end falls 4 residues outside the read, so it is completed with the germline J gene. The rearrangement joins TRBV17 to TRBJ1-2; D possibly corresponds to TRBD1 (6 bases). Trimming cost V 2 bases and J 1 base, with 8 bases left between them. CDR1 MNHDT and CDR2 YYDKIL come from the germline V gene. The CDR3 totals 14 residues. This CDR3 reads CASSRQGRNSDYTF. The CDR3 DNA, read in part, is TGTGCTAGCAGTAGACAGGGGAGAAACTCC.

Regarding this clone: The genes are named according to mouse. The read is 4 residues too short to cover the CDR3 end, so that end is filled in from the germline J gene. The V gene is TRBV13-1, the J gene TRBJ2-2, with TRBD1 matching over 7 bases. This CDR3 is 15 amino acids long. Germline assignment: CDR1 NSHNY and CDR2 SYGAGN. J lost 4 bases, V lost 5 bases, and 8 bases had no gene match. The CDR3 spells CASRTGPSVTGQLYF. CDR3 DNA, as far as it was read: TGTGCCAGCAGGACAGGGCCCTCGGTCACCGGG.

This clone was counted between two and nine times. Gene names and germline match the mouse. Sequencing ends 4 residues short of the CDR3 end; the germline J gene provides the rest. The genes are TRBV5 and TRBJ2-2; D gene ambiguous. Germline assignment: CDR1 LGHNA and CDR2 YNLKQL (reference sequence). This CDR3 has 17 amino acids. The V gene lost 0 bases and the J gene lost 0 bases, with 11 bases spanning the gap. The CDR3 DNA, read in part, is TGTGCCAGCAGCCAAGAAAGCCTGGTTGCAAACACCGGG. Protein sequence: CASSQESLVANTG. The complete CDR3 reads CASSQESLVANTGQLYF.

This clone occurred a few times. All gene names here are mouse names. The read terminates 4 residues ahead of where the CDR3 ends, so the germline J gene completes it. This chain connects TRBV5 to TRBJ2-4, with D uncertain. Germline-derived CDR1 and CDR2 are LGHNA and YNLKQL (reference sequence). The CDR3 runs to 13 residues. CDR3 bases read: TGTGCCAGCAGCCAAGCCAGAAAAAAC. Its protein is CASSQARKN. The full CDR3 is CASSQARKNTLYF.

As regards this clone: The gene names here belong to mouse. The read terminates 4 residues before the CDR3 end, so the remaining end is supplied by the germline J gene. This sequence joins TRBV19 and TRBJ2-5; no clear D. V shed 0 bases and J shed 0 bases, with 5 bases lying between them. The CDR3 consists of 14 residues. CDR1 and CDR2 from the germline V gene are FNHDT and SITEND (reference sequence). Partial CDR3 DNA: TGTGCCAGCAGTATAGATGGTAACCAAGAC. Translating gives CASSIDGNQD. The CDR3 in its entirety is CASSIDGNQDTQYF.